Here is one T cell receptor beta chain with its context. Its antigen is not identified. With 6 bases removed from V and 8 bases from J, the gap between germline ends came to 16 bases. Germline V gene sequence: CDR1 ENHRY, CDR2 SYGVKD. This CDR3 is 13 amino acids long. Some clones are missing from TCRdb's copy, which holds only in-frame ones; the method was immunoSEQ multiplex PCR. Altogether 150,000 to 200,000 clones are present, about 93% being singletons, with the ten largest covering 0.95% to 1.3%. The data were obtained in a study of T cell responses to AZD1222 COVID-19 vaccine. Study-wide points: Among those given AZD1222, only six or seven were seropositive at baseline. Females outnumbered males among donors, who were mostly white British; clonal diversity was possibly underestimated. Repertoire samples came only from after the peak T cell response. Along spike, vaccine-associated CD4 TCRs were found throughout, with dominance at 160-218 and 743-854.

This receptor was obtained from an adult who received the MenACWY meningococcal vaccine as a control. This specimen was peripheral blood, taken 28 days after the second dose of the MenACWY control vaccine. The chain has TRBV10-3 and TRBJ1-1; D uncertain. The DNA for the CDR3 is TGTGCCATCAGCGGAAATGTAGAGATAGAAGCTTTCTTT. Protein sequence: CAISGNVEIEAFF.